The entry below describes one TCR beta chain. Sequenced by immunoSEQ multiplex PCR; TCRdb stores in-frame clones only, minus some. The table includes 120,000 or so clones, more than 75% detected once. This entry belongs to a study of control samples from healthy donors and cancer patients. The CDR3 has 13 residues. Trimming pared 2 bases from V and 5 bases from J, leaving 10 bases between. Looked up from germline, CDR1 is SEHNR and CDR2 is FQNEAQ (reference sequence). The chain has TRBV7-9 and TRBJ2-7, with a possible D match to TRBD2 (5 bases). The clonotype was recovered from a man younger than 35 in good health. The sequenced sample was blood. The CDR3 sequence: CASSLRGSHEQYF. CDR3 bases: TGTGCCAGCAGCTTACGAGGGTCCCACGAGCAGTACTTC.